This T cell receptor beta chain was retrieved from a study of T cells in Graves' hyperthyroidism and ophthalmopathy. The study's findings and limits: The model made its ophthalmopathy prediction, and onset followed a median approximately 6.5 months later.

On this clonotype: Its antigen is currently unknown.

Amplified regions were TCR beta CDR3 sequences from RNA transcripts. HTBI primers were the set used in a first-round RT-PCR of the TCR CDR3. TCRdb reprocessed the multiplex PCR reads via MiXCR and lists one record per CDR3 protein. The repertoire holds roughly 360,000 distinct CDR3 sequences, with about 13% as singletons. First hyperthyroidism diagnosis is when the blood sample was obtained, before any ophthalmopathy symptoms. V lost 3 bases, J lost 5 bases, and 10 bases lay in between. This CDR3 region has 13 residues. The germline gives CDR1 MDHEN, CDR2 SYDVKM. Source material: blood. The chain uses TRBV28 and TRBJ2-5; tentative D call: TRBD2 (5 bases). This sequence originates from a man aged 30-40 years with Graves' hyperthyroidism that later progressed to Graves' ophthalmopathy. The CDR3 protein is CASSFEREETQYF. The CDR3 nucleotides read TGTGCCAGCAGTTTTGAAAGGGAGGAGACCCAGTACTTC.